The 14 T cell receptor beta chains listed next were all sequenced from one sample in a study of shared clonotypes between healthy human individuals (dated by TCRdb to 2020 to 2021). The method behind the library was the immunoSEQ multiplex PCR assay. This is the immuneACCESS table as TCRdb keeps it, with only in-frame sequences that have V and J called. A part of the clones is gone; compared with another copy, unresolved V genes explain less than half, and the rest is unexplained. Within this sample are over a million clones, with roughly 80% of them counted one time only. Less than 1.5% of the sample is in the top ten clones. The sequenced sample consisted of memory CD4+ T cells sorted from blood. Explained via the paper, the cell subset or site label denotes: CD45RA-negative fraction. All receptors come from a man in his late teens or twenties in good health.

The chain uses TRBV7-8 and TRBJ2-1, with 9 bases identical to TRBD2. Germline assignment: CDR1 SGHVS and CDR2 FQNEAQ. The V segment lost 5 bases and the J segment 5 bases; nucleotides outside the gene matches: 7. The CDR3 is 15 amino acids. CDR3 sequence (DNA): TGTGCCAGCAGCGTTGCTAGCGGGAATAACAATGAGCAGTTCTTC. It translates to CASSVASGNNNEQFF.

This clone appeared once. CDR3 DNA: TGTGCCAGCACTAGGCAAAAGCGGGATGGGGAGACCCAGTACTTC. Translated, it gives CASTRQKRDGETQYF. The chain links TRBV2 to TRBJ2-5; TRBD2 matches at 7 bases. Germline trimming cut 7 bases from V and 5 bases from J; bases unmatched to any gene: 13. The CDR3 is 15 residues long. Germline V gives CDR1 SNHLY, CDR2 FYNNEI.

A few counts support this clone. In nucleotides, the CDR3 is TGTGCCAGCAGTTTATGGGGGGGCGGGGGAAATGGCTACACCTTC. Residues: CASSLWGGGGNGYTF. V and J are TRBV27 and TRBJ1-2; D is possibly TRBD1 (6 bases). V lost 1 base and J lost 6, with 15 bases in between. Per germline, CDR1 MNHEY and CDR2 SMNVEV (reference sequence). The CDR3 has 15 residues.

This CDR3 is CASSSTLNTEAFF. In DNA form, the CDR3 reads TGTGCCAGCTCGTCCACGCTGAACACTGAAGCTTTCTTT. The chain has TRBV18 and TRBJ1-1; the D is unclear. This CDR3 is 13 amino acids long. Germline CDR1 is KGHSH and CDR2 is LQKENI. Trimming removed 6 bases from V and 0 bases from J, with 8 bases in between.

The rearrangement joins TRBV14 to TRBJ2-3; 11 bases are shared with TRBD2. The CDR3 is 15 amino acids. V lost 4 bases, J lost 5 bases, and 5 bases stayed unmatched. The germline gives CDR1 SGHDN, CDR2 FVKESK. The CDR3 reads CASSLGTSGGDTQYF. CDR3 bases: TGTGCCAGCAGCCTGGGGACTAGCGGAGGAGATACGCAGTATTTT. The whole variable domain, filled in from reference TRBV14 and TRBJ2-3, reads EAGVTQFPSHSVIEKGQTVTLRCDPISGHDNLYWYRRVMGKEIKFLLHFVKESKQDESGMPNNRFLAERTGGTYSTLKVQPAELEDSGVYFCASSLGTSGGDTQYFGPGTRLTVL.

This chain uses TRBV2 with TRBJ2-1, with 11 bases fitting TRBD2. The CDR3 covers 18 residues. CDR1 is SNHLY, CDR2 FYNNEI, per germline. V shed 7 bases, J shed 6 bases, and the junction held 17 bases outside the gene matches. The CDR3, as DNA: TGTGCCAGCATGACGATTCGGGCTAGCGGGAGGAGAGGCAATGAGCAGTTCTTC. Translating gives CASMTIRASGRRGNEQFF.

This rearrangement joins TRBV6-4 to TRBJ1-5, with D possibly matching TRBD1 (5 bases). The CDR3 has 13 residues. The germline V gene encodes CDR1 MRHNA and CDR2 SNTAGT. Between the trimmed V and J ends, which lost 4 bases and 8 bases, there was a span of 12 bases. CDR3 loop: CASSAGGGEPQHF. The CDR3 DNA reads TGTGCCAGCAGTGCCGGGGGGGGTGAGCCCCAGCATTTT.

The genes are TRBV14 and TRBJ1-2; the D is unclear. Per germline, CDR1 SGHDN and CDR2 FVKESK. Trimming stripped 2 bases from V and 4 bases from J, with 14 bases between. The CDR3 runs 15 residues. In DNA, the CDR3 is TGTGCCAGCAGCCAATCTCATGGCGGAACCTATGGCTACACCTTC. Protein product: CASSQSHGGTYGYTF.

With respect to this clone: The same CDR3 also results from other DNA sequences found in this sample. The V call is TRBV6-5, the J call TRBJ2-7, with TRBD1 matching 7 bases. Unmatched junction bases numbered 2, after V lost 6 bases and J lost 0 bases. The germline CDR1 and CDR2 sequences are MNHEY and SVGAGI. CDR3 size: 13 residues. The CDR3 is CASRRQGSYEQYF. The CDR3 bases are TGTGCCAGCAGGAGACAGGGCTCCTACGAGCAGTACTTC.

This clone was counted a few times. V and J are TRBV18 and TRBJ1-1; no definite D call. Germline values: CDR1 KGHSH, CDR2 LQKENI. There are 12 residues in the CDR3. V lost 2 bases, J lost 7 bases, and 8 bases lay in between. The CDR3 loop reads CASSPSHHEAFF. DNA of the CDR3: TGTGCCAGCTCACCATCGCACCATGAAGCTTTCTTT.

The chain combines TRBV30 with TRBJ2-3; 8 bases align to TRBD2. Trimming at V came to 4 bases and at J to 0 bases, leaving 3 bases not matched to a gene. The CDR3 length is 14 residues. Per germline, CDR1 GTSNPN and CDR2 SVGIG (reference sequence). The CDR3 DNA follows: TGTGCCTGGAACGGGAGGGTCAGCACAGATACGCAGTATTTT. Translating gives CAWNGRVSTDTQYF.

V gene TRBV30 combines with J gene TRBJ1-1; D unresolved. V lost 4 bases, J lost 1 base, and 10 bases lay in between. The CDR3 is 13 residues long. The germline V gene encodes CDR1 GTSNPN and CDR2 SVGIG (reference sequence). CDR3 protein: CAWILRPNTEAFF. CDR3 DNA sequence: TGTGCCTGGATCTTACGCCCGAACACTGAAGCTTTCTTT.

The chain links TRBV14 to TRBJ2-5; 7 positions agree with TRBD2. Germline V lookup: CDR1 SGHDN, CDR2 FVKESK. With 3 bases clipped from V and 5 bases from J, the junction kept 12 bases outside the gene matches. The CDR3 extends over 16 amino acids. CDR3 loop: CASSQGGGRRYETQYF. The CDR3 DNA reads as TGTGCCAGCAGCCAGGGCGGGGGAAGGAGGTATGAGACCCAGTACTTC.

V gene TRBV28 combines with J gene TRBJ2-6; a possible D gene is TRBD2 (6 bases). Germline V gives CDR1 MDHEN, CDR2 SYDVKM. V was trimmed by 10 bases and J by 0 bases, leaving 16 bases between them. This CDR3 contains 16 residues. The CDR3 sequence is CATKKYSGSGANVLTF. The CDR3 DNA reads TGTGCCACCAAGAAGTATAGCGGCTCTGGGGCCAACGTCCTGACTTTC.